The rows below give T cell receptor beta chains drawn from one sample of a study of spatial heterogeneity in lung cancer. Via MiXCR, TCRdb re-called the 5' RACE reads, giving one row per CDR3 protein. The repertoire consists of 13,000 or so distinct CDR3 sequences, with about 3.8% occurring once and the leading ten covering around 43%. The source was PBMCs, collected at surgery. These receptor sequences come from a male donor with early-stage non-small cell lung cancer. The CDR3 runs from the conserved cysteine through the conserved F or W. Fields, in order: D gene, clone size, V gene, J gene, CDR3 protein. D genes are given only for firm matches. Size values are once, few and many counts, or a class for expanded clones, and some rows have none.

D gene: TRBD2
clone size: many
V gene: TRBV9
J gene: TRBJ2-1
CDR3 protein: CASSVGGAASGALQFF

D gene: TRBD1
clone size: few
V gene: TRBV7-9
J gene: TRBJ2-7
CDR3 protein: CVSTFHRGVVPHEQYF

D gene: TRBD1
clone size: few
V gene: TRBV12-3/TRBV12-4
J gene: TRBJ2-5
CDR3 protein: CASSTHAGQVATQYF

D gene: .
clone size: many
V gene: TRBV7-8
J gene: TRBJ2-2
CDR3 protein: CASSPGRRGPGELFF

D gene: TRBD1
clone size: many
V gene: TRBV19
J gene: TRBJ2-6
CDR3 protein: CASSPLRGLRSGANVLTF

D gene: .
clone size: many
V gene: TRBV4-3
J gene: TRBJ2-7
CDR3 protein: CASSQAYGVNYEQYF

D gene: TRBD2
clone size: many
V gene: TRBV6-1
J gene: TRBJ2-5
CDR3 protein: CASSEHGLAGGETQYF

D gene: .
clone size: many
V gene: TRBV6-4
J gene: TRBJ2-2
CDR3 protein: CASSTGLPNTGELFF

D gene: .
clone size: many
V gene: TRBV11-2
J gene: TRBJ2-3
CDR3 protein: CASSLSGLSTDTQYF

D gene: .
clone size: few
V gene: TRBV12-3/TRBV12-4
J gene: TRBJ2-6
CDR3 protein: CASSRRSGANVLTF

D gene: .
clone size: many
V gene: TRBV5-5
J gene: TRBJ1-1
CDR3 protein: CASSLGAYPTEAFF

D gene: .
clone size: many
V gene: TRBV29-1
J gene: TRBJ2-7
CDR3 protein: CSVEVSRLGGGEQYF

D gene: TRBD1
clone size: many
V gene: TRBV6-1
J gene: TRBJ2-5
CDR3 protein: CASCRGQGAQETQYF

D gene: .
clone size: many
V gene: TRBV11-1
J gene: TRBJ2-1
CDR3 protein: CASSFSGVGHNEQFF

D gene: .
clone size: .
V gene: TRBV20-1
J gene: TRBJ2-7
CDR3 protein: CSAYREYEQYF

D gene: .
clone size: many
V gene: TRBV28
J gene: TRBJ1-2
CDR3 protein: CASSFHGGTTNYGYTF

D gene: .
clone size: large
V gene: TRBV4-3
J gene: TRBJ2-7
CDR3 protein: CASSQSLVYEQYF

D gene: TRBD1
clone size: many
V gene: TRBV7-2
J gene: TRBJ1-4
CDR3 protein: CASSLAGGREKLFF

D gene: TRBD1
clone size: many
V gene: TRBV3-1
J gene: TRBJ1-4
CDR3 protein: CASSWTGLNEKLFF

D gene: .
clone size: many
V gene: TRBV9
J gene: TRBJ2-7
CDR3 protein: CASSVEGEGAEQYF

D gene: .
clone size: many
V gene: TRBV7-9
J gene: TRBJ1-1
CDR3 protein: CASSLESGGGTEAFF

D gene: TRBD1
clone size: .
V gene: TRBV20-1
J gene: TRBJ1-5
CDR3 protein: CSGRGQVYQPQHF

D gene: TRBD2
clone size: many
V gene: TRBV7-9
J gene: TRBJ2-1
CDR3 protein: CASSPGLAGAEQFF

D gene: TRBD2
clone size: many
V gene: TRBV5-4
J gene: TRBJ2-5
CDR3 protein: CASSLVLAGTETQYF

D gene: .
clone size: many
V gene: TRBV29-1
J gene: TRBJ2-7
CDR3 protein: CSVVIADSYEQYF

D gene: .
clone size: many
V gene: TRBV10-3
J gene: TRBJ1-4
CDR3 protein: CATAVPGNNEKLFF

D gene: TRBD1
clone size: many
V gene: TRBV9
J gene: TRBJ1-2
CDR3 protein: CASSPTNRGPDYGYTF

D gene: TRBD1
clone size: many
V gene: TRBV27
J gene: TRBJ1-5
CDR3 protein: CASSFLPTGEGNQPQHF

D gene: .
clone size: many
V gene: TRBV5-6
J gene: TRBJ1-2
CDR3 protein: CASSLEVNYGYTF

D gene: TRBD2
clone size: many
V gene: TRBV5-6
J gene: TRBJ2-7
CDR3 protein: CASSEGLDYEQYF

D gene: .
clone size: many
V gene: TRBV15
J gene: TRBJ2-7
CDR3 protein: CATSRQGVSYEQYF

D gene: TRBD2
clone size: many
V gene: TRBV6-5
J gene: TRBJ2-5
CDR3 protein: CASRLGLGETQYF

D gene: TRBD1
clone size: many
V gene: TRBV18
J gene: TRBJ2-3
CDR3 protein: CASSPHSVRDSTLASTDTQYF

D gene: .
clone size: many
V gene: TRBV29-1
J gene: TRBJ2-3
CDR3 protein: CSVEDPPSTDTQYF

D gene: TRBD1
clone size: many
V gene: TRBV12-3/TRBV12-4
J gene: TRBJ2-1
CDR3 protein: CASSGDRSSYNEQFF

D gene: .
clone size: many
V gene: TRBV10-3
J gene: TRBJ2-3
CDR3 protein: CAIRGGGSGDTQYF

D gene: .
clone size: many
V gene: TRBV6-1
J gene: TRBJ1-2
CDR3 protein: CASSGDLNGYTF

D gene: .
clone size: .
V gene: TRBV6-5
J gene: TRBJ1-1
CDR3 protein: CASSSLQGRTEAFF

D gene: TRBD1
clone size: many
V gene: TRBV7-2
J gene: TRBJ2-3
CDR3 protein: CASSPPGQVTDTQYF

D gene: .
clone size: many
V gene: TRBV27
J gene: TRBJ1-2
CDR3 protein: CASSFGRAYAYGYTF

D gene: .
clone size: many
V gene: TRBV28
J gene: TRBJ2-2
CDR3 protein: CASSYRVLHGELFF

D gene: TRBD1
clone size: many
V gene: TRBV20-1
J gene: TRBJ1-6
CDR3 protein: CSLQGAGNSPLHF

D gene: .
clone size: many
V gene: TRBV9
J gene: TRBJ1-4
CDR3 protein: CASSRNPGREKLFF

D gene: .
clone size: many
V gene: TRBV11-3
J gene: TRBJ1-1
CDR3 protein: CASSLTLNTEAFF

D gene: TRBD2
clone size: few
V gene: TRBV9
J gene: TRBJ2-1
CDR3 protein: CASSVVIRGGAGGPNEQFF

D gene: .
clone size: .
V gene: TRBV5-6
J gene: TRBJ1-4
CDR3 protein: CASSPRLGRNEKLFF

D gene: .
clone size: .
V gene: TRBV5-5
J gene: TRBJ1-3
CDR3 protein: CASSFDSGNTIYF

D gene: .
clone size: many
V gene: TRBV11-1
J gene: TRBJ2-1
CDR3 protein: CASSLWDEQFF